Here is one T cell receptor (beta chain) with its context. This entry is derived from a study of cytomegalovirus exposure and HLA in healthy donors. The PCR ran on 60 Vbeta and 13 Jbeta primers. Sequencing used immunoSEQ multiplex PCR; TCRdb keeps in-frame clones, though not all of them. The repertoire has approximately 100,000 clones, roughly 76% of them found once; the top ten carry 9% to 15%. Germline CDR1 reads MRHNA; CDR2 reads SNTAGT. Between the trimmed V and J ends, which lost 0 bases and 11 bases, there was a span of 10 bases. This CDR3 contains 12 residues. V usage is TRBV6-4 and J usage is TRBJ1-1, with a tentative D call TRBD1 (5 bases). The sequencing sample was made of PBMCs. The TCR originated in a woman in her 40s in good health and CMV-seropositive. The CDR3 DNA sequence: TGTGCCAGCAGTGACTCAAAGGGGTCGGCTTTCTTT. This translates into CASSDSKGSAFF.